This is a list of T cell receptor beta chains from one sample in a study of cytomegalovirus exposure and HLA in healthy donors. TCRdb's copy holds only in-frame clones and misses some; the assay was immunoSEQ multiplex PCR. Of approximately 110,000 clones listed, more than 80% are singletons. The material sequenced was PBMCs. The receptors here all came from a man between 18 and 35 years old in good health and CMV-seronegative. Each CDR3 is given with its conserved first and last residue. The D gene is left open where the match is weak. The size entry is marked missing in some rows and otherwise reads once, few, many or a size class.

length: 17; J: TRBJ2-5; V: TRBV1; D: NA; size: NA; DNA: TGCACCAGCAGCACAACAACGAGGCGGACAGGCGCAGAGACCCAGTACTTC; CDR3: CTSSTTTRRTGAETQYF
length: 15; J: TRBJ2-1; V: TRBV6-5; D: TRBD2; size: NA; DNA: TGTGCCAGCAGTTCGCTAGCGGGGGGAGACAATGAGCAGTTCTTC; CDR3: CASSSLAGGDNEQFF
length: 15; J: TRBJ1-6; V: TRBV5-4; D: TRBD1; size: NA; DNA: TGTGCCAGCAGCTTCGTACAGGGGGCTAGTTCACCCCTCCACTTT; CDR3: CASSFVQGASSPLHF
length: 14; J: TRBJ2-3; V: TRBV14; D: NA; size: few; DNA: TGTGCCAGCAGCCAGGTGACTAGCACAGATACGCAGTATTTT; CDR3: CASSQVTSTDTQYF
length: 17; J: TRBJ2-1; V: TRBV7-3; D: NA; size: once; DNA: TGTGCCAGCAGCTTAACGTTGACGGACAGCCCCTACAATGAGCAGTTCTTC; CDR3: CASSLTLTDSPYNEQFF
length: 14; J: TRBJ1-5; V: TRBV2; D: NA; size: few; DNA: TGTGCCAGCACCTCGTCCGCGAGCAATCAGCCCCAGCATTTT; CDR3: CASTSSASNQPQHF
length: 14; J: TRBJ1-1; V: TRBV10-2; D: NA; size: NA; DNA: TGCGCCAGCAGTGAGTCGGGGGCGGTCACTGAAGCTTTCTTT; CDR3: CASSESGAVTEAFF
length: 13; J: TRBJ2-3; V: TRBV9; D: NA; size: NA; DNA: TGTGCCAGTCAGAATCACCCGAATCAAGCGCAGTATTTT; CDR3: CASQNHPNQAQYF
length: 15; J: TRBJ2-7; V: TRBV7-2; D: NA; size: NA; DNA: TGTGCCAGCAGCTTGAGGAGGGCAAAATCCTACGAGCAGTACTTC; CDR3: CASSLRRAKSYEQYF
length: 16; J: TRBJ2-5; V: TRBV9; D: TRBD2; size: NA; DNA: TGTGCCAGCAGCGTAGGACTAGCGGGAGTGGAGGAGACCCAGTACTTC; CDR3: CASSVGLAGVEETQYF
length: 13; J: TRBJ2-3; V: TRBV5-8; D: NA; size: NA; DNA: TGTGCCAGCAGCTTTACAGGGTCAGATACGCAGTATTTT; CDR3: CASSFTGSDTQYF
length: 12; J: TRBJ1-1; V: TRBV29-1; D: TRBD1; size: once; DNA: TGCAGCGTCCGGACAGGTGAAAGTGAAGCTTTCTTT; CDR3: CSVRTGESEAFF
length: 14; J: TRBJ1-1; V: TRBV6-5; D: NA; size: NA; DNA: TGTGCCAGCAGTTATGGGGGCCTGGGCACTGAAGCTTTCTTT; CDR3: CASSYGGLGTEAFF
length: 16; J: TRBJ2-4; V: TRBV18; D: NA; size: NA; DNA: TGTGCCAGCTCACTTCGGACAGATATAGCCAAAAACATTCAGTACTTC; CDR3: CASSLRTDIAKNIQYF
length: 13; J: TRBJ1-3; V: TRBV5-4; D: TRBD1; size: NA; DNA: TGTGCCAGCAGCGCGGGACAGACAAACACCATATATTTT; CDR3: CASSAGQTNTIYF
length: 14; J: TRBJ1-1; V: TRBV5-8; D: NA; size: NA; DNA: TGTGCCAGCAGGGAGTTTCAGGGGCTCACTGAAGCTTTCTTT; CDR3: CASREFQGLTEAFF
length: 16; J: TRBJ1-2; V: TRBV7-2; D: TRBD1; size: NA; DNA: TGTGCCAGCAGCTTAGTAACAGGGGGGAGAGGCTATGGCTACACCTTC; CDR3: CASSLVTGGRGYGYTF
length: 13; J: TRBJ1-1; V: TRBV11-1; D: NA; size: once; DNA: TGTGCCAGCAGCCCTCAGGGATTTACTGAAGCTTTCTTT; CDR3: CASSPQGFTEAFF
length: 14; J: TRBJ1-2; V: TRBV27; D: TRBD1; size: NA; DNA: TGTGCCAGCACATCCTACAGGGGTGGTTGGGGCTACACCTTC; CDR3: CASTSYRGGWGYTF
length: 14; J: TRBJ2-5; V: TRBV6-6; D: NA; size: NA; DNA: TGTGCCAGCAGTTACGGGGGGTGGACGGAGACCCAGTACTTC; CDR3: CASSYGGWTETQYF
length: 17; J: TRBJ1-4; V: TRBV7-2; D: TRBD1; size: NA; DNA: TGTGCCAGCAGCTTAAGGACAGGGGGTCCGACTAATGAAAAACTGTTTTTT; CDR3: CASSLRTGGPTNEKLFF
length: 15; J: TRBJ2-3; V: TRBV19; D: TRBD1; size: NA; DNA: TGTGCCAGTAGTGCGGGACAGGGGAGCACAGATACGCAGTATTTT; CDR3: CASSAGQGSTDTQYF
length: 17; J: TRBJ2-2; V: TRBV5-1; D: TRBD2; size: NA; DNA: TGCGCCAGCAGCTTCGCTAAGCTAGCGGGATTGTCCGGGGAGCTGTTTTTT; CDR3: CASSFAKLAGLSGELFF
length: 11; J: TRBJ2-7; V: TRBV30; D: NA; size: few; DNA: TGTGCCTTTGGACGGGGCTACGAGCAGTACTTC; CDR3: CAFGRGYEQYF
length: 13; J: TRBJ2-1; V: TRBV12-5; D: NA; size: once; DNA: TGTGCTAGTGAGGTACAGGGGCGGGGTGAGCAGTTCTTC; CDR3: CASEVQGRGEQFF
length: 13; J: TRBJ1-3; V: TRBV6-5; D: NA; size: NA; DNA: TGTGCCAGCAGACAGGGAAGTGGAAACACCATATATTTT; CDR3: CASRQGSGNTIYF
length: 14; J: TRBJ2-7; V: TRBV7-9; D: NA; size: NA; DNA: TGTGCCAGCAGCTTAGGGGGGGTCTCCTACGAGCAGTACTTC; CDR3: CASSLGGVSYEQYF
length: 15; J: TRBJ1-4; V: TRBV5-1; D: NA; size: NA; DNA: TGCGCCAGCAGCTTGGGGGCTCAGGGTAATGAAAAACTGTTTTTT; CDR3: CASSLGAQGNEKLFF
length: 14; J: TRBJ2-1; V: TRBV7-8; D: TRBD1; size: NA; DNA: TGTGCCAGCAGCTTAGGGGGGACAGCCAATGGGCAGTTCTTC; CDR3: CASSLGGTANGQFF
length: 15; J: TRBJ2-7; V: TRBV5-4; D: TRBD2; size: once; DNA: TGTGCCAGCAGCCGGGGGGGGGCAGGGCGGGACGAGCAGTACTTC; CDR3: CASSRGGAGRDEQYF
length: 14; J: TRBJ2-7; V: TRBV6-4; D: NA; size: NA; DNA: TGTGCCAGCAGTTACTGGGACTCTTCCTACGAGCAGTACTTC; CDR3: CASSYWDSSYEQYF
length: 15; J: TRBJ1-1; V: TRBV5-4; D: TRBD1; size: NA; DNA: TGTGCCAGCAGCCGTGGACAGGGAGGGAACACTGAAGCTTTCTTT; CDR3: CASSRGQGGNTEAFF
length: 14; J: TRBJ1-2; V: TRBV6-5; D: NA; size: NA; DNA: TGTGCCAGCAGTTACTCCCCGGGAGACTATGGCTACACCTTC; CDR3: CASSYSPGDYGYTF
length: 14; J: TRBJ2-1; V: TRBV7-3; D: NA; size: few; DNA: TGTGCCAGCAGCTTAACTAGCGAGAAGAGTGAGCAGTTCTTC; CDR3: CASSLTSEKSEQFF
length: 15; J: TRBJ2-7; V: TRBV4-1; D: TRBD1; size: once; DNA: TGCGCCAGCAGCCAAGGGACAGGGGTAAACTACGAGCAGTACTTC; CDR3: CASSQGTGVNYEQYF